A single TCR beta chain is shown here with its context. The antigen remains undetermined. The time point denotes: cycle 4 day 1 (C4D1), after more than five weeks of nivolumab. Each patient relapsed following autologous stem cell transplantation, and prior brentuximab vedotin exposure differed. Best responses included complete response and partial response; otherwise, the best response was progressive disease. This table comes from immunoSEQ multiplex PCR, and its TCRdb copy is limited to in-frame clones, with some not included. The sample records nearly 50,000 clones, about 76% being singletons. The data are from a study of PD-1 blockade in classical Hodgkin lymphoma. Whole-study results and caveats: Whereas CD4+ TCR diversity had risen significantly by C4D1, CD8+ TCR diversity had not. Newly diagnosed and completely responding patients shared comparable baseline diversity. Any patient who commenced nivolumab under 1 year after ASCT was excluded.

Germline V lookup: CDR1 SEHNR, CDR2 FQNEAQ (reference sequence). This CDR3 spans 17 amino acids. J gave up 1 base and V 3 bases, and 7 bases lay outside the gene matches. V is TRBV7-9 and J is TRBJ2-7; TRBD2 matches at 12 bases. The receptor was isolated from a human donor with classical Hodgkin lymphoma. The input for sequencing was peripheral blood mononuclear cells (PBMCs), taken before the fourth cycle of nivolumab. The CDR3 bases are TGTGCCAGCAGCTTCTCATGGACTAGCGGGACTTCCTACGAGCAGTACTTC. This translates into CASSFSWTSGTSYEQYF.